This paragraph reports one T cell receptor beta chain. Its antigen remains unknown. The data were obtained in a study of T cells in Graves' hyperthyroidism and ophthalmopathy. Study-level points and caveats: Median prediction lead before ophthalmopathy onset was about 6.7 months with the model.

V lost 5 bases and J lost 5, with 13 bases in between. Per the germline V gene, CDR1 is LNHDA and CDR2 is SQIVND (reference sequence). The CDR3 has 14 residues. The investigators amplified TCR beta CDR3 regions from RNA transcripts. HTBI primers drove first-round RT-PCR of the TCR CDR3. TCRdb recomputed calls from the multiplex PCR reads with MiXCR, one row per CDR3 protein. Of about 740,000 distinct CDR3 sequences listed, approximately 15% are singletons. This receptor was obtained from a woman in her late teens or twenties with Graves' hyperthyroidism. Material: blood. The chain links TRBV19 to TRBJ1-3; TRBD1 is a possible D gene (6 bases). In DNA, the CDR3 is TGTGCCAGTAGTTACAGGGTACTTCGAAACACCATATATTTT. Protein sequence: CASSYRVLRNTIYF.